The rows below give T cell receptor beta chains drawn from one sample of a study of multiple sclerosis patients with progressive multifocal leukoencephalopathy. Repertoires were generated with immunoSEQ multiplex PCR, while TCRdb's copy carries only in-frame clones and drops some. The sample has about 30,000 clones, under 90% seen once. This specimen was PBMCs, taken from a patient treated with natalizumab. The receptors here all came from a human donor with multiple sclerosis. The CDR3 runs from the conserved cysteine through the conserved F or W. The order of the fields is D gene, J gene, V gene, clone size, CDR3 protein, CDR3 DNA. D genes are given only for firm matches. Size is stated for part of the rows, as once, few or many counts, or as a class when the clone is expanded.

TRBD2	TRBJ2-1	TRBV19	NA	CASSILAGDVRVGGNEQFF	TGTGCCAGTAGTATACTAGCGGGAGACGTACGAGTAGGGGGCAATGAGCAGTTCTTC
NA	TRBJ2-2	TRBV5-5	NA	CASSGAGTVNTGELFF	TGTGCCAGCAGCGGAGCCGGGACTGTGAACACCGGGGAGCTGTTTTTT
NA	TRBJ2-2	TRBV19	NA	CASSIIRGNTGELFF	TGTGCCAGTAGTATTATAAGGGGGAACACCGGGGAGCTGTTTTTT
NA	TRBJ2-7	TRBV7-6	NA	CASSLAEGAYEQYF	TGTGCCAGCAGCTTAGCGGAAGGGGCCTACGAGCAGTACTTC
NA	TRBJ2-7	TRBV7-2	NA	CASSLTRALGYEQYF	TGTGCCAGCAGCTTAACCCGAGCGCTAGGCTACGAGCAGTACTTC
TRBD2	TRBJ2-1	TRBV6-6	NA	CASLSGSTNEQFF	TGTGCCAGCCTGAGCGGGAGTACGAATGAGCAGTTCTTC
NA	TRBJ1-2	TRBV6-6	NA	CASNGYGYTF	TGTGCCAGTAACGGGTACGGCTACACCTTC
NA	TRBJ2-1	TRBV7-2	NA	CASSPGTGPYNEQFF	TGTGCCAGCAGCCCGGGGACGGGCCCCTACAATGAGCAGTTCTTC
NA	TRBJ2-1	TRBV5-4	NA	CASSFPYNEQFF	TGTGCCAGCAGCTTCCCCTACAATGAGCAGTTCTTC
NA	TRBJ2-1	TRBV15	NA	CATSRAPGPVRDEQFF	TGTGCCACCAGCAGAGCGCCGGGCCCGGTACGGGATGAGCAGTTCTTC
TRBD1	TRBJ2-7	TRBV19	NA	CASSGWGQAYEQYF	TGTGCCAGTAGCGGGTGGGGACAGGCCTACGAGCAGTACTTC
TRBD1	TRBJ1-1	TRBV9	NA	CASSVSEDRGGAFF	TGTGCCAGCAGCGTATCAGAAGACAGGGGAGGAGCTTTCTTT
TRBD2	TRBJ2-1	TRBV9	NA	CASSVELSGMYNEQFF	TGTGCCAGCAGCGTAGAATTGAGCGGGATGTACAATGAGCAGTTCTTC
TRBD1	TRBJ1-5	TRBV28	NA	CASYPGQRQPQHF	TGTGCCAGCTATCCGGGACAGCGTCAGCCCCAGCATTTT
NA	TRBJ2-7	TRBV29-1	NA	CSVEDRENEQYF	TGCAGCGTTGAAGATCGGGAAAACGAGCAGTACTTC
TRBD1	TRBJ2-3	TRBV6-1	NA	CASSEGTGGADTQYF	TGTGCCAGCAGTGAAGGGACAGGGGGCGCAGATACGCAGTATTTT
NA	TRBJ2-2	TRBV27	once	CATKRRGTGELFF	TGTGCCACCAAGAGAAGGGGGACCGGGGAGCTGTTTTTT
TRBD1	TRBJ1-4	TRBV30	NA	CAWSPGQGGEKLFF	TGTGCCTGGAGTCCGGGACAGGGTGGGGAAAAACTGTTTTTT
TRBD1	TRBJ2-1	TRBV27	NA	CASSFFGQGESSYNEQFF	TGTGCCAGCAGTTTTTTCGGACAGGGAGAGAGCTCCTACAATGAGCAGTTCTTC
NA	TRBJ1-4	TRBV7-2	NA	CASSPGTEDNEKLFF	TGTGCCAGCAGCCCTGGGACGGAAGATAATGAAAAACTGTTTTTT
NA	TRBJ2-1	TRBV13	NA	CASSTRLNEQFF	TGTGCCAGCAGCACCCGACTAAACGAGCAGTTCTTC
TRBD1	TRBJ2-1	TRBV5-4	NA	CASQPTGTRSYNEQFF	TGTGCCAGCCAGCCGACAGGGACCCGCTCCTACAATGAGCAGTTCTTC
NA	TRBJ2-3	TRBV19	NA	CASGGSTDTQYF	TGTGCCAGTGGGGGAAGCACAGATACGCAGTATTTT
TRBD1	TRBJ1-6	TRBV25-1	NA	CASSPGGAFGSPLHF	TGTGCCAGCAGTCCAGGGGGCGCATTTGGATCACCCCTCCACTTT
TRBD2	TRBJ2-5	TRBV7-7	NA	CASTPFPGGRGETQYF	TGTGCTAGCACCCCTTTTCCGGGAGGGCGAGGAGAGACCCAGTACTTC
NA	TRBJ2-1	TRBV20-1	NA	CSARLGDEQFF	TGCAGTGCTAGATTAGGCGATGAGCAGTTCTTC
NA	TRBJ2-3	TRBV12-5	NA	CASGLVGGDTQYF	TGTGCTAGTGGTTTGGTTGGTGGAGATACGCAGTATTTT
NA	TRBJ2-3	TRBV5-4	once	CASTSFGGTDTQYF	TGTGCCAGCACCTCCTTCGGCGGAACAGATACGCAGTATTTT
TRBD1	TRBJ1-4	TRBV5-4	NA	CASSLGQGGNEKLFF	TGTGCCAGCAGCTTGGGACAGGGGGGAAATGAAAAACTGTTTTTT
NA	TRBJ1-2	TRBV10-3	NA	CAISEDGGSKATNYGYTF	TGTGCCATCAGTGAGGATGGTGGCAGTAAGGCGACTAACTATGGCTACACCTTC
TRBD2	TRBJ2-1	TRBV5-6	NA	CASISRTISGSRNEQFF	TGTGCCAGCATCTCCCGGACTATTAGCGGGTCTAGGAATGAGCAGTTCTTC
TRBD2	TRBJ2-3	TRBV5-1	NA	CASSPGIVAGGRTDTQYF	TGCGCCAGCAGCCCTGGGATCGTAGCGGGAGGGCGCACAGATACGCAGTATTTT
NA	TRBJ1-1	TRBV18	NA	CASSPNMNTEAFF	TGTGCCAGCTCACCCAATATGAACACTGAAGCTTTCTTT
NA	TRBJ2-1	TRBV14	NA	CASSEGPLPRNEQFF	TGTGCCAGCAGCGAAGGACCACTACCACGGAATGAGCAGTTCTTC
TRBD1	TRBJ2-3	TRBV7-2	NA	CASTPAGGESDTQYF	TGTGCCAGCACCCCGGCAGGGGGCGAGTCAGATACGCAGTATTTT
NA	TRBJ1-5	TRBV9	NA	CASSATPNQPQHF	TGTGCCAGCAGCGCGACCCCCAATCAGCCCCAGCATTTT
NA	TRBJ1-1	TRBV6-5	NA	CASKRLNTEAFF	TGTGCCAGCAAAAGGCTGAACACTGAAGCTTTCTTT
NA	TRBJ2-3	TRBV5-1	few	CASSLAGRGGTDTQYF	TGCGCCAGCAGCTTGGCCGGGCGGGGTGGCACAGATACGCAGTATTTT
NA	TRBJ2-2	TRBV2	NA	CASSEVAGELFF	TGTGCCAGCAGTGAAGTGGCCGGGGAGCTGTTTTTT
NA	TRBJ1-2	TRBV30	NA	CASPGRANYGYTF	TGTGCCTCCCCTGGCAGAGCTAACTATGGCTACACCTTC